This T cell receptor beta chain was identified during a study of control samples from healthy donors and cancer patients (dated by TCRdb to between 2020 and 2021). Receptor libraries were prepared by the immunoSEQ multiplex PCR assay. The table comes from immuneACCESS by way of TCRdb, which keeps in-frame sequences with V and J called. Part of the clones is missing from these tables; in studies checked, under half for an unresolved V gene and the rest for unknown reasons. Present in this sample are around 120,000 clones, more than 70% of which were seen just once. The top ten clonotypes cover about 2.9% of the sample. As regards this clone: What this receptor recognizes is not known. Qualities for individual bases were not recorded, and no much larger clone is one base off.

This receptor was obtained from a man in his fifties or sixties in good health. The sample taken for sequencing was blood.

The CDR3 region has the sequence CASSLGLPTDTQYF. At the DNA level, the sequence is TGTGCCAGTAGTCTTGGACTTCCGACAGATACGCAGTATTTT. The chain employs TRBV19 and TRBJ2-3, with a tentative D gene TRBD2 over 5 matching bases. The germline V gene (reference sequence) provides CDR1 LNHDA and CDR2 SQIVND. From the cysteine up to the phenylalanine, the CDR3 has a length of 14 residues. The entry retains the CDR3 DNA only, 42 bases that are in frame from base 1. The germline ends are 12 bases apart after V is trimmed by 5 bases and J by 3 bases.